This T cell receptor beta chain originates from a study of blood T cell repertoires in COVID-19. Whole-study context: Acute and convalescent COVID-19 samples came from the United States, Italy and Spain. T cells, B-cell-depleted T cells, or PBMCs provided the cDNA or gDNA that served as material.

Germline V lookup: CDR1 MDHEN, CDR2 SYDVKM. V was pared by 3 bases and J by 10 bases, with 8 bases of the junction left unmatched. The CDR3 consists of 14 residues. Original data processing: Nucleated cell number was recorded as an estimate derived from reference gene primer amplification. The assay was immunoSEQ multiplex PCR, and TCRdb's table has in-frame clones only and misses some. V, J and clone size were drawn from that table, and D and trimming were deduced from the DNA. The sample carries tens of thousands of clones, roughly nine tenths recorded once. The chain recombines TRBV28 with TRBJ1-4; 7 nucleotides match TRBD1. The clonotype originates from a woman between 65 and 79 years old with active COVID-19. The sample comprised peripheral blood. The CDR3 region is CASSFRQGFRKLFF. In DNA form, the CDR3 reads TGTGCCAGCAGTTTCCGACAGGGTTTCCGAAAACTGTTTTTT. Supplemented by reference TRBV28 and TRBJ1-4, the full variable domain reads DVKVTQSSRYLVKRTGEKVFLECVQDMDHENMFWYRQDPGLGLRLIYFSYDVKMKEKGDIPEGYSVSREKKERFSLILESASTNQTSMYLCASSFRQGFRKLFFGSGTQLSVL.